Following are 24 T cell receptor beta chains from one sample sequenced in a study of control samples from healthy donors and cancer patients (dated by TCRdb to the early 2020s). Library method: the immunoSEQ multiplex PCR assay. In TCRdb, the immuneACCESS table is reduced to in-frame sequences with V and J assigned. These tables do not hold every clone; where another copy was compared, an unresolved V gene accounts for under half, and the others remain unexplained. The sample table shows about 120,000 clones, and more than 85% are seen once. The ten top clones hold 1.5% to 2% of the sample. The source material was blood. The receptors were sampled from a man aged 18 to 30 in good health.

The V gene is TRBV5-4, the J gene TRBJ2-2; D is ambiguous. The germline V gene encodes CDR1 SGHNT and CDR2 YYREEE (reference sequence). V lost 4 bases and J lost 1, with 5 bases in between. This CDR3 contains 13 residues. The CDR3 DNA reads TGTGCCAGCAGCACACAGAACACCGGGGAGCTGTTTTTT. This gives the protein CASSTQNTGELFF.

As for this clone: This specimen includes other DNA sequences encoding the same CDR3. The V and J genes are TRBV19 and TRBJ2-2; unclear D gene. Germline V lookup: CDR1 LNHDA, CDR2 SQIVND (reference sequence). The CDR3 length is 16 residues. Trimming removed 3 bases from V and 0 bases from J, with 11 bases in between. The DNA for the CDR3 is TGTGCCAGTAGTATTCCCGGCACTTCGAACACCGGGGAGCTGTTTTTT. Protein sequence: CASSIPGTSNTGELFF.

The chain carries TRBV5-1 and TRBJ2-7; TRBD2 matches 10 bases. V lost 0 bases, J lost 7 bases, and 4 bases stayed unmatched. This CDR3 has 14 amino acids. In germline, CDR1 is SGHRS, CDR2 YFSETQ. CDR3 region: CASSLASGSREQYF. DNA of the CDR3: TGCGCCAGCAGCTTGGCTAGCGGGAGCAGAGAGCAGTACTTC.

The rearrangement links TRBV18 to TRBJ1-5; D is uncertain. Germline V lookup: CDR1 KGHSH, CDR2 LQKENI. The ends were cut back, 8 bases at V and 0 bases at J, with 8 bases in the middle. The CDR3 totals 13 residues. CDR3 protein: CASAKDSNQPQHF. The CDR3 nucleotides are TGTGCCAGCGCTAAAGATAGCAATCAGCCCCAGCATTTT.

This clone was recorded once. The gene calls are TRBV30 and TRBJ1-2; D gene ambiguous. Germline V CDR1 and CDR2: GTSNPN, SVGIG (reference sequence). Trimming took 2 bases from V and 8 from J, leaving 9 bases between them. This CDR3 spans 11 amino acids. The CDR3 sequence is CAWSSRGGYTF. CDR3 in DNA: TGTGCCTGGAGTTCAAGAGGCGGCTACACCTTC.

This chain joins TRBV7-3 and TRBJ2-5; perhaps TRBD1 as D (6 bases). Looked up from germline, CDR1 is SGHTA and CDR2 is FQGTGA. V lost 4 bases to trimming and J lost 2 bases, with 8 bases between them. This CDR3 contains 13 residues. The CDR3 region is CASSYRVQETQYF. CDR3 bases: TGTGCCAGCAGCTACAGGGTACAAGAGACCCAGTACTTC.

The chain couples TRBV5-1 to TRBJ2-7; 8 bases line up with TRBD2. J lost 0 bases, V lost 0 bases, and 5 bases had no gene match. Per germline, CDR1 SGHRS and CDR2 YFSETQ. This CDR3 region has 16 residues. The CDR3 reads CASSLGSGGPSYEQYF. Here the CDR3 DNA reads TGCGCCAGCAGCTTGGGGTCGGGAGGGCCCTCCTACGAGCAGTACTTC.

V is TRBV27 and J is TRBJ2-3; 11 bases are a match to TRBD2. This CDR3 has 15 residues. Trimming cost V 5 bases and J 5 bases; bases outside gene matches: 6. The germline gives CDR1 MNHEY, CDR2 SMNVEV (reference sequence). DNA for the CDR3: TGTGCCAGCAGTGTAATAGCGGGAGGGGTAGATACGCAGTATTTT. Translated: CASSVIAGGVDTQYF.

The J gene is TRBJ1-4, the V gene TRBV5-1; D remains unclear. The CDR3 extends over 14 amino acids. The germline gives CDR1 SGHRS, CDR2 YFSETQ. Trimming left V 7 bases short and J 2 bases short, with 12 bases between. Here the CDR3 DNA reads TGCGCCAGCGCCCTCGGGAGCACTAATGAAAAACTGTTTTTT. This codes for CASALGSTNEKLFF. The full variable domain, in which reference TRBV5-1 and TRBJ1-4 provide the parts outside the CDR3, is KAGVTQTPRYLIKTRGQQVTLSCSPISGHRSVSWYQQTPGQGLQFLFEYFSETQRNKGNFPGRFSGRQFSNSRSEMNVSTLELGDSALYLCASALGSTNEKLFFGSGTQLSVL.

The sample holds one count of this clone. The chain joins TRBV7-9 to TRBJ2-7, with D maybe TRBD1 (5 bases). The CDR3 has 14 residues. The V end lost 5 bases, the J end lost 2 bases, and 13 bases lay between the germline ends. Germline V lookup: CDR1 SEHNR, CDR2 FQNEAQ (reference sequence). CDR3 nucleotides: TGTGCCAGCAGCAGACAACAGGCAACCTACGAGCAGTACTTC. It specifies CASSRQQATYEQYF.

Here the CDR3 reads CAWLGLATDTQYF. The DNA for the CDR3 is TGTGCCTGGTTGGGACTAGCGACAGATACGCAGTATTTT. V gene TRBV30 combines with J gene TRBJ2-3, with 10 nucleotides matching TRBD2. The CDR3 consists of 13 residues. CDR1 is GTSNPN and CDR2 is SVGIG in the germline V gene (reference sequence). The junction had 2 bases not matched to a gene; V was cut back by 5 bases and J by 3 bases.

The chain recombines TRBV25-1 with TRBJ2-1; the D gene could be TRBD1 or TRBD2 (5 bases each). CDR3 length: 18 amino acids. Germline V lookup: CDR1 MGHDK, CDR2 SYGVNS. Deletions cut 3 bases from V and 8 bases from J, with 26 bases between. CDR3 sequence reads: CASSDQTPGATPQDEQFF. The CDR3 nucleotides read TGTGCCAGCAGTGACCAAACCCCCGGGGCCACTCCCCAGGATGAGCAGTTCTTC. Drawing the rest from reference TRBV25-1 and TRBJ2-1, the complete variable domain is EADIYQTPRYLVIGTGKKITLECSQTMGHDKMYWYQQDPGMELHLIHYSYGVNSTEKGDLSSESTVSRIRTEHFPLTLESARPSHTSQYLCASSDQTPGATPQDEQFFGPGTRLTVL.

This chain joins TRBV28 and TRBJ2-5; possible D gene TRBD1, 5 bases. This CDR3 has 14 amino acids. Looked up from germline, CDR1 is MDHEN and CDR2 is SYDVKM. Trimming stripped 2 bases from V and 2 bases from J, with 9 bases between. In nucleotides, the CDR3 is TGTGCCAGCAGTTTAGGGAAGGGGCAAGAGACCCAGTACTTC. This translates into CASSLGKGQETQYF.

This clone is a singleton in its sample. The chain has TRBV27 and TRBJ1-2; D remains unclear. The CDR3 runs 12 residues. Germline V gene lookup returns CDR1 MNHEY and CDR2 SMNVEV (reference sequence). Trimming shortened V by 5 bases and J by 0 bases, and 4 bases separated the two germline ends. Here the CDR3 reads CASSAPNYGYTF. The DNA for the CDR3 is TGTGCCAGCAGTGCACCTAACTATGGCTACACCTTC.

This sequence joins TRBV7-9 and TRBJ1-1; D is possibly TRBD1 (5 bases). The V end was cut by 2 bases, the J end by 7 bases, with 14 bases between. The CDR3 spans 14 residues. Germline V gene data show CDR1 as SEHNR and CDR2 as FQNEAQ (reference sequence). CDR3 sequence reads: CASSLTQGENEAFF. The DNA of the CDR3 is TGTGCCAGCAGCTTAACCCAGGGAGAGAATGAAGCTTTCTTT.

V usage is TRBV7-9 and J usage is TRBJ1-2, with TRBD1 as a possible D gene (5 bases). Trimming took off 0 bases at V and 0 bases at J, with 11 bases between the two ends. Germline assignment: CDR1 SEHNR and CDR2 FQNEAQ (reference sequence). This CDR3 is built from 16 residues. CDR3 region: CASSLASRGTNYGYTF. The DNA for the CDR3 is TGTGCCAGCAGCTTAGCGAGTCGGGGGACTAACTATGGCTACACCTTC.

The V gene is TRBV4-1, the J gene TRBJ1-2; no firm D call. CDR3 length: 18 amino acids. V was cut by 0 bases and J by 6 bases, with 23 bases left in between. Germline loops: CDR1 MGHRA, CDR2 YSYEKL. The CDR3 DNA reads TGCGCCAGCAGCCAAGAGGGCACCCTTGGGAAGAGAAGCAATGGCTACACCTTC. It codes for CASSQEGTLGKRSNGYTF.

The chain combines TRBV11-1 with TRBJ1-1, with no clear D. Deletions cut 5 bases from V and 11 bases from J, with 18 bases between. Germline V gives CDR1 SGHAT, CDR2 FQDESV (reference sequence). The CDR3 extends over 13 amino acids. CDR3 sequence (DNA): TGTGCCAGCAGCCCGTCGGCTCGGCTTGGCGCTTTCTTT. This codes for CASSPSARLGAFF. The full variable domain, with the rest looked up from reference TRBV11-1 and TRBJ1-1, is EAEVAQSPRYKITEKSQAVAFWCDPISGHATLYWYRQILGQGPELLVQFQDESVVDDSQLPKDRFSAERLKGVDSTLKIQPAELGDSAMYLCASSPSARLGAFFGQGTRLTVV.

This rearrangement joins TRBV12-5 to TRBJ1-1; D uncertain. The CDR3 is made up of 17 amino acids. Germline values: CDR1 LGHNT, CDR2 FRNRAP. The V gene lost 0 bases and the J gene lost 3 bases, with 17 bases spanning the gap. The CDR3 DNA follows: TGTGCTAGTGGTTTGGTTAAGGTCAGTAAGGAGGACACTGAAGCTTTCTTT. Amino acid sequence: CASGLVKVSKEDTEAFF.

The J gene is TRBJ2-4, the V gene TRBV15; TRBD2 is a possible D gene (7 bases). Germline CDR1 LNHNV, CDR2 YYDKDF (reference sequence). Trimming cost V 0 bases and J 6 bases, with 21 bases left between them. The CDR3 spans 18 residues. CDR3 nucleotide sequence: TGTGCCACCAGCAGAGAAGATGAGGGGGGGCGATTTGGAAACATTCAGTACTTC. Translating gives CATSREDEGGRFGNIQYF.

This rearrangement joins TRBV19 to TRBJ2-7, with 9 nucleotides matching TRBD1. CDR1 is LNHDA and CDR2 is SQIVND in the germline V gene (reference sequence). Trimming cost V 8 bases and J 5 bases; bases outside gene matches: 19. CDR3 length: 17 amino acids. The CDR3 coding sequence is TGTGCCAGTGGTCTGCGGACAGGGGCCAGAAGGGAAAACGAGCAGTACTTC. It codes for CASGLRTGARRENEQYF. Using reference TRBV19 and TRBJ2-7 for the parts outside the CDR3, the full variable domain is DGGITQSPKYLFRKEGQNVTLSCEQNLNHDAMYWYRQDPGQGLRLIYYSQIVNDFQKGDIAEGYSVSREKKESFPLTVTSAQKNPTAFYLCASGLRTGARRENEQYFGPGTRLTVT.

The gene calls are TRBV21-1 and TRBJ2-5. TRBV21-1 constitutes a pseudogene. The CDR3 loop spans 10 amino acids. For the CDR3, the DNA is TGTGCCAGCAGCAGTGAGACCCAGTACTTC. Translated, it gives CASSSETQYF.

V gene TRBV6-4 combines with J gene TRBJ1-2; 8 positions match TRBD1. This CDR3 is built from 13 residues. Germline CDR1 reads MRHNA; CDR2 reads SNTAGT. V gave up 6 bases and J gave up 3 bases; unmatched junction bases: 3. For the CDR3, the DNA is TGTGCCAGCAGAAAGACAGGGGACTATGGCTACACCTTC. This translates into CASRKTGDYGYTF.

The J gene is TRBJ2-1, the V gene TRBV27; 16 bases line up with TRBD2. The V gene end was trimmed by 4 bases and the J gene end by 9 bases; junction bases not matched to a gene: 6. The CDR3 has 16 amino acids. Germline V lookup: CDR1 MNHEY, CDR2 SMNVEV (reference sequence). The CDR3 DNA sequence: TGTGCCAGCAGTTGGGAAGGGACTAGCGGGAGGGCTGAGCAGTTCTTC. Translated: CASSWEGTSGRAEQFF.